Listed here are 15 T cell receptor beta chains from one sample, sequenced in a study of blood T cell repertoires in COVID-19. Sequencing used immunoSEQ multiplex PCR; TCRdb keeps in-frame clones, though not all of them. The repertoire includes about 370,000 clones, 75% to 90% of them detected once, and over 0.95% sits in the top ten. Specimen: PBMCs or T cells enriched from blood (not recorded which). The origin of the receptors is a man in his late teens or twenties who had recovered from COVID-19.

This clone was found once. The chain uses TRBV21-1 and TRBJ1-4. TRBV21-1 has pseudogene status. The CDR3 has 14 residues. This chain's CDR3 is CASELYTSNEKLFF. CDR3 sequence (DNA): TGTGCCAGCGAACTATACACCTCTAATGAAAAACTGTTTTTT.

The chain carries TRBV10-1 and TRBJ2-2, with 10 bases fitting TRBD2. This CDR3 region has 18 residues. J was trimmed by 5 bases and V by 5 bases; bases with no gene match: 14. Per germline, CDR1 WNHNN and CDR2 SYGVQD (reference sequence). CDR3 DNA sequence: TGCGCCAGCAGTATCCGAAGGACTAGCGGAGATAAAACCGGGGAGCTGTTTTTT. It translates to CASSIRRTSGDKTGELFF.

The chain employs TRBV7-9 and TRBJ1-3; D remains ambiguous. The V and J ends lost 1 base and 3 bases respectively, with 7 bases between them. Germline CDR1 SEHNR, CDR2 FQNEAQ (reference sequence). The CDR3 consists of 14 residues. The CDR3 DNA is TGTGCCAGCAGCTTAGAGGGAGGTGGAAACACCATATATTTT. It yields the protein CASSLEGGGNTIYF.

The rearrangement joins TRBV5-1 to TRBJ2-1; 8 bases are a match to TRBD2. Germline lookup yields CDR1 SGHRS and CDR2 YFSETQ. The CDR3 has 17 amino acids. The J segment lost 0 bases and the V segment lost 4 bases, leaving 9 bases of the junction unmatched. CDR3 nucleotide sequence: TGCGCCAGCAGCCCTGGACTAGCCGATTCCTCCTACAATGAGCAGTTCTTC. Translation gives CASSPGLADSSYNEQFF.

This clone was observed once. This chain links TRBV5-6 with TRBJ2-5; D is ambiguous. The CDR3 sequence is 12 residues long. Germline V CDR1 and CDR2: SGHDT, YYEEEE. V gave up 6 bases and J gave up 5 bases, with 11 bases separating them. The CDR3 coding sequence is TGTGCCAGCACCTCAGGTTCCGAGACCCAGTACTTC. Its translation is CASTSGSETQYF.

The CDR3 loop is CASSIRGDAGELFF. Written as DNA, the CDR3 is TGTGCCAGTAGTATACGGGGGGACGCCGGGGAGCTGTTTTTT. The chain is built from TRBV19 and TRBJ2-2; 7 positions match TRBD2. CDR1 is LNHDA, CDR2 SQIVND, per germline (reference sequence). This CDR3 is 14 amino acids long. Germline trimming cut 2 bases from V and 6 bases from J; bases unmatched to any gene: 3. Together with reference TRBV19 and TRBJ2-2, the CDR3 gives the full variable domain: DGGITQSPKYLFRKEGQNVTLSCEQNLNHDAMYWYRQDPGQGLRLIYYSQIVNDFQKGDIAEGYSVSREKKESFPLTVTSAQKNPTAFYLCASSIRGDAGELFFGEGSRLTVL.

The rearrangement uses TRBV7-9 and TRBJ2-3, with 12 bases lining up with TRBD2. Trimming at V came to 4 bases and at J to 4 bases, leaving 9 bases not matched to a gene. Germline V gene lookup returns CDR1 SEHNR and CDR2 FQNEAQ (reference sequence). The CDR3 totals 17 residues. The CDR3 nucleotides are TGTGCCAGCAGCTGGAACCTAGCGGGGGGGCTTCCAGATACGCAGTATTTT. It yields the protein CASSWNLAGGLPDTQYF.

This clone was found once. The genes are TRBV21-1 and TRBJ2-7; the DNA was not used to check the table's D call, TRBD2. TRBV21-1 is assigned pseudogene status. This CDR3 region has 16 residues. Here the CDR3 reads CASSKLAAHRGPEQYF. The CDR3 coding sequence is TGTGCCAGCAGCAAATTGGCGGCCCACCGAGGCCCCGAGCAGTACTTC.

J is TRBJ1-5 and V is TRBV30; 9 bases are shared with TRBD1. Germline CDR1 and CDR2: GTSNPN and SVGIG (reference sequence). The V and J ends lost 2 bases and 3 bases, in that order; junction bases with no gene match: 5. This CDR3 is 15 amino acids long. The CDR3 here is CAWSSGQGDNQPQHF. In DNA form, the CDR3 reads TGTGCCTGGAGTTCGGGACAGGGAGACAATCAGCCCCAGCATTTT. Full variable domain (rest looked up from reference TRBV30 and TRBJ1-5): SQTIHQWPATLVQPVGSPLSLECTVEGTSNPNLYWYRQAAGRGLQLLFYSVGIGQISSEVPQNLSASRPQDRQFILSSKKLLLSDSGFYLCAWSSGQGDNQPQHFGDGTRLSIL.

The genes are TRBV28 and TRBJ1-5; 7 bases fit TRBD1. Germline-derived CDR1 and CDR2 are MDHEN and SYDVKM. The CDR3 length is 15 residues. J lost 4 bases, V lost 11 bases, and 14 bases had no gene match. CDR3 DNA: TGTGCCTCGTGGGACAGCTCTCCTATTAATCAGCCCCAGCATTTT. It codes for CASWDSSPINQPQHF.

The V call is TRBV4-1, the J call TRBJ1-2; D might be TRBD1 (6 bases). Trimming took 1 base from V and 0 from J, leaving 9 bases between them. The germline V gene has CDR1 MGHRA and CDR2 YSYEKL. This CDR3 region has 15 residues. The CDR3 spells CASSQGTDPNYGYTF. In nucleotides, the CDR3 is TGCGCCAGCAGCCAAGGGACAGACCCTAACTATGGCTACACCTTC.

The chain couples TRBV6-6 to TRBJ1-6, with D possibly being TRBD1 (5 bases). The V end lost 7 bases, the J end lost 8 bases, and 18 bases lay between the germline ends. The CDR3 runs 15 residues. CDR1 and CDR2 (germline): MNHNY, SVGAGI (reference sequence). The CDR3 reads CASIRQARGYSPLHF. CDR3 DNA: TGTGCCAGCATCAGGCAGGCGCGGGGGTATTCACCCCTCCACTTT.

This clone was seen just once. V is TRBV10-1 and J is TRBJ1-2; D not resolved. The length of the CDR3 is 17 residues. CDR1 is WNHNN and CDR2 is SYGVQD in the germline V gene (reference sequence). Trimming shortened V by 2 bases and J by 0 bases, and 16 bases separated the two germline ends. In DNA, the CDR3 is TGCGCCAGCAGTGAGCCTGACACAACGAAATCTAACTATGGCTACACCTTC. Translation: CASSEPDTTKSNYGYTF.

The V call is TRBV12-5, the J call TRBJ2-1; D is undetermined. V shed 7 bases and J shed 4 bases, with 5 bases lying between them. This CDR3 spans 11 amino acids. Germline loops: CDR1 LGHNT, CDR2 FRNRAP. The CDR3, as DNA: TGTGCTAGTGCCAGGTACAATGAGCAGTTCTTC. The encoded protein is CASARYNEQFF.

The CDR3 nucleotides are TGTGCCAGCAGCTTAGTTGGGGGCTATAGCAATCAGCCCCAGCATTTT. This gives the protein CASSLVGGYSNQPQHF. This chain connects TRBV7-2 to TRBJ1-5; D is perhaps TRBD1 (6 bases). Germline loops: CDR1 SGHTA, CDR2 FQGNSA. The CDR3 runs to 16 residues. Trimming took off 1 base at V and 0 bases at J, with 10 bases between the two ends.